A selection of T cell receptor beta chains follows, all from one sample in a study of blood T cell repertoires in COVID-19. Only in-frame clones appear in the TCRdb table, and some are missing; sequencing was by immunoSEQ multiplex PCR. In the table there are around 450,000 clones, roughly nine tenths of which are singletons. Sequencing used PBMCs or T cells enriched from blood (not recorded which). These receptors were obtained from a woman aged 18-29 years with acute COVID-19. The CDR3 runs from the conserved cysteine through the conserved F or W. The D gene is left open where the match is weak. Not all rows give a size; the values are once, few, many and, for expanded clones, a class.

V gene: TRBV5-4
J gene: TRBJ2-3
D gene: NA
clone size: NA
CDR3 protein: CASSLGAGSLTDTQYF
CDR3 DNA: TGTGCCAGCAGCTTGGGGGCAGGCTCTCTCACAGATACGCAGTATTTT

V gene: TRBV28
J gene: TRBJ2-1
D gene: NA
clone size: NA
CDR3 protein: CASSSTRYNEQFF
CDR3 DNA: TGTGCCAGCAGTTCGACTAGATACAATGAGCAGTTCTTC

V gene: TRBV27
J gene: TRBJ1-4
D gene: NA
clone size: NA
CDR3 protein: CASRRANEKLFF
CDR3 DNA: TGTGCCAGCAGGAGGGCAAATGAAAAACTGTTTTTT

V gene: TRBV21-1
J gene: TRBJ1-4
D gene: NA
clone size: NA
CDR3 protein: CASSKCPIDDQATNEKLFF
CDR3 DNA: TGTGCCAGCAGCAAATGTCCTATTGACGATCAGGCAACTAATGAAAAACTGTTTTTT

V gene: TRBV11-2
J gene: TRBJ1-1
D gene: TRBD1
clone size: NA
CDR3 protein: CASSLGYTGETEAFF
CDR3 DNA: TGTGCCAGCAGCTTAGGTTACACAGGGGAAACTGAAGCTTTCTTT

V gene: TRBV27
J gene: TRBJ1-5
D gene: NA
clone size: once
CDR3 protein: CASSPVAGPQHF
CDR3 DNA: TGTGCCAGCAGTCCCGTAGCCGGGCCCCAGCATTTT

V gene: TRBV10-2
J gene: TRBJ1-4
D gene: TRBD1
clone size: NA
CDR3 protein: CATGDRSNEKLFF
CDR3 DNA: TGCGCCACCGGGGACAGATCTAATGAAAAACTGTTTTTT

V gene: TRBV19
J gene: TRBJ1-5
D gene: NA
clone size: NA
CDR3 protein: CASSMQTRYQPQHF
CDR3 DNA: TGTGCCAGTAGTATGCAGACTCGATATCAGCCCCAGCATTTT

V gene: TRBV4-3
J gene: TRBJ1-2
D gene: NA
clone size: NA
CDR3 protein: CASSQANRDNYGYTF
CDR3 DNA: TGCGCCAGCAGCCAAGCAAACAGGGATAACTATGGCTACACCTTC

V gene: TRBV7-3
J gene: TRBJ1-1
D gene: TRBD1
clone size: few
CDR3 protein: CASSLIKGAGEAFF
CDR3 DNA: TGTGCCAGCAGCTTAATCAAGGGGGCCGGTGAAGCTTTCTTT

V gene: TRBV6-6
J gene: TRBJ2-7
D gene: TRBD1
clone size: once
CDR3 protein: CASSQWTGVYEQYF
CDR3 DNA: TGTGCCAGCAGCCAATGGACAGGGGTCTACGAGCAGTACTTC

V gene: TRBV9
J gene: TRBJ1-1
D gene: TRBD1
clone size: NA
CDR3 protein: CASSPRPGTGMNTEAFF
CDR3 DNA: TGTGCCAGCAGCCCCCGTCCCGGGACAGGAATGAACACTGAAGCTTTCTTT

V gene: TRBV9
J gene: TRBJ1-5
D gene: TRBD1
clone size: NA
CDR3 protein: CASSRQGEQPQHF
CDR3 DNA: TGTGCCAGCAGCAGACAGGGGGAACAGCCCCAGCATTTT

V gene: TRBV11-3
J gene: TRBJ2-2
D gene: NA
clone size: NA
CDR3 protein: CASRSTRPPGELFF
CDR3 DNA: TGTGCCAGCAGATCGACTCGCCCGCCCGGGGAGCTGTTTTTT

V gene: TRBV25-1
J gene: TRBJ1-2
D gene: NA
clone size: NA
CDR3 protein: CASSGPFYGYTF
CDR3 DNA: TGTGCCAGCAGTGGGCCTTTCTATGGCTACACCTTC

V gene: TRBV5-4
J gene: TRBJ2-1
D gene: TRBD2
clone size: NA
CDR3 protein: CASRPDLAGENEQFF
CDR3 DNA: TGTGCCAGCAGGCCGGACCTAGCGGGAGAAAATGAGCAGTTCTTC

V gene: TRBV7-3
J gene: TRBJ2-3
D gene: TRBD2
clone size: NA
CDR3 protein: CASSLGGGAPDTQYF
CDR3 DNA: TGTGCCAGCAGCTTAGGCGGGGGGGCCCCAGATACGCAGTATTTT

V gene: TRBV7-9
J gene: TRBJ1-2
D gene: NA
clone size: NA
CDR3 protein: CASSFADRANYGYTF
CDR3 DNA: TGTGCCAGCAGCTTCGCGGACAGAGCTAACTATGGCTACACCTTC

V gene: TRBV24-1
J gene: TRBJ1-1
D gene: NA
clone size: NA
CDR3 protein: CATTATVSWNTEAFF
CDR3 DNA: TGTGCCACCACTGCGACAGTCTCTTGGAACACTGAAGCTTTCTTT

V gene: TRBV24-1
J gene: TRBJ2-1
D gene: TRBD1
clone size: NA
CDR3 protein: CATSDLVDRGHNEQFF
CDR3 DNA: TGTGCCACCAGTGATTTGGTGGACAGGGGCCACAATGAGCAGTTCTTC

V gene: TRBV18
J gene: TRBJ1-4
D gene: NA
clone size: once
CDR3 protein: CASSPVSRGSQTNEKLFF
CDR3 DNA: TGTGCCAGCTCACCAGTTTCCAGGGGATCGCAGACTAATGAAAAACTGTTTTTT

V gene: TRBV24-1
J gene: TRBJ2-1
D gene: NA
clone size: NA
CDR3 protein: CATRDSPWGEQFF
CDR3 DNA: TGTGCCACCCGGGACTCCCCTTGGGGGGAGCAGTTCTTC

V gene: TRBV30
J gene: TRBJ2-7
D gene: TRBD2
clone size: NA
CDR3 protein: CAWKGTSGSYEQYF
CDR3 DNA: TGTGCCTGGAAGGGGACTAGCGGGAGCTACGAGCAGTACTTC

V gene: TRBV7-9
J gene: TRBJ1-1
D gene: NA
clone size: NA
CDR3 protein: CASSQYTEAFF
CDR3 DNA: TGTGCCAGCAGCCAATACACTGAAGCTTTCTTT

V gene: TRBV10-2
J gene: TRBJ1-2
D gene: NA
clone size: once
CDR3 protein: CASSESRGPFYGYTF
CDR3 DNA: TGCGCCAGCAGTGAGTCTCGCGGGCCATTCTATGGCTACACCTTC

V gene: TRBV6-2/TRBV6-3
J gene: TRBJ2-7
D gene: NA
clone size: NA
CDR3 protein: CASSYDLAQTYEQYF
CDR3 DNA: TGTGCCAGCAGTTATGACCTAGCGCAGACCTACGAGCAGTACTTC

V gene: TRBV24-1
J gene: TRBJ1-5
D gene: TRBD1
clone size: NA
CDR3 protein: CATSDRQGSGSNQPQHF
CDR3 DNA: TGTGCCACCAGTGATCGACAGGGGTCGGGTAGCAATCAGCCCCAGCATTTT

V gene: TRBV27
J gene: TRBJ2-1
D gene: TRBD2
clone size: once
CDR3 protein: CASSLSARGGFEQFF
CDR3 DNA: TGTGCCAGCAGTTTATCGGCGCGGGGGGGCTTTGAGCAGTTCTTC

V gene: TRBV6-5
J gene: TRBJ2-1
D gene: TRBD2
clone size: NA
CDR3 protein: CASSGLAGGEQFF
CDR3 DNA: TGTGCCAGCAGCGGACTAGCGGGAGGGGAGCAGTTCTTC

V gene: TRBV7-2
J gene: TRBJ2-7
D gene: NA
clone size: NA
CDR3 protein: CASSSDRLGYEQYF
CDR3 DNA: TGTGCCAGCAGCTCAGACAGGCTGGGCTACGAGCAGTACTTC

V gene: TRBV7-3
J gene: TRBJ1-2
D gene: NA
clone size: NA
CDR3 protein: CASVGQGGVYGYTF
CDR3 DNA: TGTGCCAGCGTAGGACAAGGGGGGGTCTATGGCTACACCTTC

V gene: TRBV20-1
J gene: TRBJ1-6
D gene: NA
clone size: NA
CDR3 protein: CSASRESPLHF
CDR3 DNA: TGCAGTGCAAGCAGGGAATCACCCCTCCACTTT

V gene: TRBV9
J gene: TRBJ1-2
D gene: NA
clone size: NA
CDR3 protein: CASSVPGSGEGRVNYGYTF
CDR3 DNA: TGTGCCAGCAGCGTACCTGGGTCAGGGGAAGGACGAGTAAACTATGGCTACACCTTC